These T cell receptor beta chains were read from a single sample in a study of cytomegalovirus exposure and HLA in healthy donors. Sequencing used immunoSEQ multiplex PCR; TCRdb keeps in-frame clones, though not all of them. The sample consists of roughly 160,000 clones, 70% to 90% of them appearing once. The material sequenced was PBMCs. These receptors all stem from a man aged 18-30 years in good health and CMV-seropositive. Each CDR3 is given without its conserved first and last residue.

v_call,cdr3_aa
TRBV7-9,ASSLTSGDRTGYRNEQF
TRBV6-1,ACQTSSGNTIY
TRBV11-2,ASSLAIDRADSPLH
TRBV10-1,ASSELGTGRLNTEAF
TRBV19,ASSIRANTGGGYNEQF
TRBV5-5,ASSMDRGSGETQY
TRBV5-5,ASSLTSGGAQETQY
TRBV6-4,ASSDSINTGELF
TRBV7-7,ASSSIGGETQY
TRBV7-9,ASSSPGQGAHEQY
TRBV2,ASFTGRSSKAF
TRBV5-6,AREPTGPWGEGNTEAF
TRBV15,ATRTGDDQPQH
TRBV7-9,ASSLLAGLDTQY
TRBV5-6,ASAGQGPMVTNSPLH
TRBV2,ASSLIVRVAKSEQY
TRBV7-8,ASSQLSRTGRGQGVQPQH
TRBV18,ASSPRDRASGGNQPQH
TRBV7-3,ASSSNAAMNSPLH
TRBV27,ASKRNYEQY
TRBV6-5,ASSYQETQY
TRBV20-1,SAASGQPQH
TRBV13,ASSRGDRDTDTQY
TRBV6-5,ASSPGGTEAF
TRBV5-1,ASSRDSREQY
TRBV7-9,ASSSDSTGTVYNEQF
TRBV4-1,ASSQEAPGGETQY
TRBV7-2,ASTLAGGDLEQY
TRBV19,ASSTTGIGTDTQY
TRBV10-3,AITPGTGANTEAF
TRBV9,ASSVGDSESYEQY